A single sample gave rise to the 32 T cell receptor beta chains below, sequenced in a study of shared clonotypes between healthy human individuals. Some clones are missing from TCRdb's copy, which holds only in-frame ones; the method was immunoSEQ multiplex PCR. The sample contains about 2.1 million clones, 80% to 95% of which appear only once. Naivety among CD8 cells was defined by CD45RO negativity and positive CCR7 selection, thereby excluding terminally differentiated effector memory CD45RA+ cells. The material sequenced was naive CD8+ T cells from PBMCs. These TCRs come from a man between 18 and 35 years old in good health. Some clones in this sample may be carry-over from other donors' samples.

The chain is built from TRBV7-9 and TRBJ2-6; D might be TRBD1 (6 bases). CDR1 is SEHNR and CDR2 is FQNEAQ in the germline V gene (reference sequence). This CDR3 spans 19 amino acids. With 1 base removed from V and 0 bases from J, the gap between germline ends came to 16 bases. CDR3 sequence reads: CASSLVQGTRDSGANVLTF. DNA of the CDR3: TGTGCCAGCAGCTTAGTTCAGGGGACAAGAGACTCTGGGGCCAACGTCCTGACTTTC.

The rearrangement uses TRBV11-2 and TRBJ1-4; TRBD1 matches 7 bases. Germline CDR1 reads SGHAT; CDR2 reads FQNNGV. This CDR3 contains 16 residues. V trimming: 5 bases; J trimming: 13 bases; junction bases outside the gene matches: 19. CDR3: CASSPMETGLLGALFF. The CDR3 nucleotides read TGTGCCAGCAGCCCGATGGAGACAGGGCTCCTCGGGGCACTGTTTTTT.

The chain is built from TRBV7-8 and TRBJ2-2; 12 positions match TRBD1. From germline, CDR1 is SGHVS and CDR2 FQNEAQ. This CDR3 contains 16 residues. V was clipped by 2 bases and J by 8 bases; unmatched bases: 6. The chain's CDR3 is CASSLWDRGRRGELFF. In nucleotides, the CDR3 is TGTGCCAGCAGCTTATGGGACAGGGGGCGAAGAGGGGAGCTGTTTTTT.

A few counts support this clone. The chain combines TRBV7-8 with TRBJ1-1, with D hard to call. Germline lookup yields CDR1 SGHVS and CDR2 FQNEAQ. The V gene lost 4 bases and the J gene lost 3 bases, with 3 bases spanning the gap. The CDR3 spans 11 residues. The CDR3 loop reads CASSSDTEAFF. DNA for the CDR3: TGTGCCAGCAGCTCAGACACTGAAGCTTTCTTT.

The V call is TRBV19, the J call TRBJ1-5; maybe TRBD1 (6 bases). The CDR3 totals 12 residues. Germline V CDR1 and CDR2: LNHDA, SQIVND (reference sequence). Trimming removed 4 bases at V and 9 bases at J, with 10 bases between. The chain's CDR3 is CASSRTRGPQHF. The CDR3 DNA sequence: TGTGCCAGTAGTAGGACCAGGGGGCCCCAGCATTTT.

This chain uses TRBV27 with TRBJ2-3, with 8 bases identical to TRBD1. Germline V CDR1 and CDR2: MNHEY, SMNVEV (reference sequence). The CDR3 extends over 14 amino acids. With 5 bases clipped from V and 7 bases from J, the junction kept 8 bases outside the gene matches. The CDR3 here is CASSPYTGGNTQYF. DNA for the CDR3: TGTGCCAGCAGTCCCTATACAGGGGGAAATACGCAGTATTTT.

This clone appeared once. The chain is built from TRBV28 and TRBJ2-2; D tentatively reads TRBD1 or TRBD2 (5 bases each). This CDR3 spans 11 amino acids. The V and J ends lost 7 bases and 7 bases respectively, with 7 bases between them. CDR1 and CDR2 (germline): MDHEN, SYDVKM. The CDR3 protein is CASTGGGELFF. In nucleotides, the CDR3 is TGTGCCAGCACTGGGGGCGGGGAGCTGTTTTTT.

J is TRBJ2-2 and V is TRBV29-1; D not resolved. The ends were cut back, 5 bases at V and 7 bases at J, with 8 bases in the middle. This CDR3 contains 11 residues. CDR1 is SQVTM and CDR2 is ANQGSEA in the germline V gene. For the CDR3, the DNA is TGCAGCGTTCGTAGGGACGGGGAGCTGTTTTTT. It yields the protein CSVRRDGELFF.

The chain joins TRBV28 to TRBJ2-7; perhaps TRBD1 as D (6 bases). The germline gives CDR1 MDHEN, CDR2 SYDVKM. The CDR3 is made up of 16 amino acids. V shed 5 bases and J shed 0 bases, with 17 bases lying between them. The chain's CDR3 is CASSTIRGISSYEQYF. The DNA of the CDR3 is TGTGCCAGCAGTACCATCAGGGGAATTAGCTCCTACGAGCAGTACTTC.

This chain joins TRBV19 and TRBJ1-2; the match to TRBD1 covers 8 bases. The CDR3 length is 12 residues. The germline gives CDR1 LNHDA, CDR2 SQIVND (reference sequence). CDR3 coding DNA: TGTGCAGCTATTTCCAGGGGGCATGGCTACACCTTC. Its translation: CAAISRGHGYTF. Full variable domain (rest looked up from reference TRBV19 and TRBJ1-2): DGGITQSPKYLFRKEGQNVTLSCEQNLNHDAMYWYRQDPGQGLRLIYYSQIVNDFQKGDIAEGYSVSREKKESFPLTVTSAQKNPTAFYLCAAISRGHGYTFGSGTRLTVV.

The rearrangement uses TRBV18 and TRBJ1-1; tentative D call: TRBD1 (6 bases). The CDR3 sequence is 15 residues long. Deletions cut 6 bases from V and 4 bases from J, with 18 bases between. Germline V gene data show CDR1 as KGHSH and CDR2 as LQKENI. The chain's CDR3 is CASSDTTGSSTEAFF. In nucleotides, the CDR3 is TGTGCCAGCTCCGACACTACAGGGTCTAGCACTGAAGCTTTCTTT.

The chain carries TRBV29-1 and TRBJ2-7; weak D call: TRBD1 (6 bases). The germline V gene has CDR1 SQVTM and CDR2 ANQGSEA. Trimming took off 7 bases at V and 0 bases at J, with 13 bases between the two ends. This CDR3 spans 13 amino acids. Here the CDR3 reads CSATLGGSYEQYF. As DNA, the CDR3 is TGCAGCGCAACACTAGGGGGCTCCTACGAGCAGTACTTC.

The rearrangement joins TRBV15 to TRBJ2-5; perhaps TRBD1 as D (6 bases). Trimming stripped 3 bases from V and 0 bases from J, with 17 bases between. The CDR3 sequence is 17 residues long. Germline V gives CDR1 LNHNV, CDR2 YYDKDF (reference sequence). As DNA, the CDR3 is TGTGCCACCAGCAGCAAAACTCCAGGGGTCTACCAAGAGACCCAGTACTTC. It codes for CATSSKTPGVYQETQYF.

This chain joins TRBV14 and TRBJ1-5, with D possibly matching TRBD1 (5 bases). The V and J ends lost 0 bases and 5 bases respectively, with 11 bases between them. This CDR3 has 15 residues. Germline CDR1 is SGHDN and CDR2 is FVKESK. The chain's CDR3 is CASSQDRAEDQPQHF. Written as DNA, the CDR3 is TGTGCCAGCAGCCAAGACAGGGCGGAGGATCAGCCCCAGCATTTT. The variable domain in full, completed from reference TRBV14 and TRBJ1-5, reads EAGVTQFPSHSVIEKGQTVTLRCDPISGHDNLYWYRRVMGKEIKFLLHFVKESKQDESGMPNNRFLAERTGGTYSTLKVQPAELEDSGVYFCASSQDRAEDQPQHFGDGTRLSIL.

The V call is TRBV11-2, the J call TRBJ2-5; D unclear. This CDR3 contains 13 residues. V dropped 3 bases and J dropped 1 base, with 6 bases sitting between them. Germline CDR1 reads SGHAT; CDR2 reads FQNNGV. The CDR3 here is CASSLYSQETQYF. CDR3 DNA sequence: TGTGCCAGCAGCTTGTACAGCCAAGAGACCCAGTACTTC.

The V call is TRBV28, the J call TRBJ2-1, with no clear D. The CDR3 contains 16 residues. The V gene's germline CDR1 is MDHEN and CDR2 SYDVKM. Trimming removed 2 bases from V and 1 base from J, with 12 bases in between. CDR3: CASSLNQDRSYNEQFF. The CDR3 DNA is TGTGCCAGCAGTTTAAACCAGGACCGATCCTACAATGAGCAGTTCTTC.

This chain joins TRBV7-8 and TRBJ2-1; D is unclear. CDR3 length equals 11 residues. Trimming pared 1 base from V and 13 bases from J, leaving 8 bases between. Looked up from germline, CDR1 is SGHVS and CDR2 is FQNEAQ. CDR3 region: CASSLGDKQFF. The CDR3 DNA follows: TGTGCCAGCAGCTTAGGAGATAAACAGTTCTTC.

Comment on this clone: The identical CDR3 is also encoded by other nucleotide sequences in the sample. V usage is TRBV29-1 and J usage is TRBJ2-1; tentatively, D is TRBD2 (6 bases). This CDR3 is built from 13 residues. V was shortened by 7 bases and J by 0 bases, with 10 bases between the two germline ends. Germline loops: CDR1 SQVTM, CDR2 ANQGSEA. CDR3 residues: CSGRGGSYNEQFF. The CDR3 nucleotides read TGCAGCGGGAGGGGCGGCTCCTACAATGAGCAGTTCTTC.

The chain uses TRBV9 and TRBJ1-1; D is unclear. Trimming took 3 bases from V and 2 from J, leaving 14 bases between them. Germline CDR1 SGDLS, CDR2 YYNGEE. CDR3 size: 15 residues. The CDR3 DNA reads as TGTGCCAGCAGCGCCCCCCCCGGCCACAACACTGAAGCTTTCTTT. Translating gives CASSAPPGHNTEAFF.

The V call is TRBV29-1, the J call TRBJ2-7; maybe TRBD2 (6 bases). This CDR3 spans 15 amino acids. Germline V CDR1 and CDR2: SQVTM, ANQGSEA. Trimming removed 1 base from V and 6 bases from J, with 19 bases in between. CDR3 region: CSVEVGRGGPSEQYF. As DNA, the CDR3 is TGCAGCGTTGAAGTAGGTAGGGGAGGCCCCTCCGAGCAGTACTTC.

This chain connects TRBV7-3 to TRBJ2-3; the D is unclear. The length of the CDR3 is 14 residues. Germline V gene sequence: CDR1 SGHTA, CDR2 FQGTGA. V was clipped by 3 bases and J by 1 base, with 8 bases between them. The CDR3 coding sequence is TGTGCCAGCAGCTTGGGTCCCGGCACAGATACGCAGTATTTT. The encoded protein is CASSLGPGTDTQYF.

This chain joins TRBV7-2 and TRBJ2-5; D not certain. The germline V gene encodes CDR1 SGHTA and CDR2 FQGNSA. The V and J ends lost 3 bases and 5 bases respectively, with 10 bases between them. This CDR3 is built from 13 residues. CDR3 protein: CASSFITLETQYF. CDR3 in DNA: TGTGCCAGCAGCTTTATCACATTGGAGACCCAGTACTTC.

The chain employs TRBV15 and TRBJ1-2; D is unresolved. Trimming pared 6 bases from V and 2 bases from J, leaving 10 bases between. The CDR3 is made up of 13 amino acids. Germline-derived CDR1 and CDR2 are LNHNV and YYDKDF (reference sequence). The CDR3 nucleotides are TGTGCCACCAGTCTTGCCGCCAACTATGGCTACACCTTC. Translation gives CATSLAANYGYTF.

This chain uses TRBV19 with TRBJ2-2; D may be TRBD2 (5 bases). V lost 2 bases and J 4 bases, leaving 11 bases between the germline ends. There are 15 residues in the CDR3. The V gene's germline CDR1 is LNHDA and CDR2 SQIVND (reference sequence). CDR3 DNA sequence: TGTGCCAGTAGTATACAGCTAGCTTCCACCGGGGAGCTGTTTTTT. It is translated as CASSIQLASTGELFF.

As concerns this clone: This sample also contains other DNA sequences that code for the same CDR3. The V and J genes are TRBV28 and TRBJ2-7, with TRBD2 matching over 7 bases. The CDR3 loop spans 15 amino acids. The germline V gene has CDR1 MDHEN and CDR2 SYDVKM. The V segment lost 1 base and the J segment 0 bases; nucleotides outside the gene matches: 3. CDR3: CASSLSPSGSYEQYF. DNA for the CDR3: TGTGCCAGCAGTTTATCCCCTAGCGGCTCCTACGAGCAGTACTTC.

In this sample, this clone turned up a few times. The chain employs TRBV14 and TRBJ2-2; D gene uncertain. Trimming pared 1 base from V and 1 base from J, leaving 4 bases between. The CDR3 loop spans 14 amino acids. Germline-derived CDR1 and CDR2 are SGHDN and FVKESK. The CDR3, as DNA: TGTGCCAGCAGCCAAGGCAGGAACACCGGGGAGCTGTTTTTT. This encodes CASSQGRNTGELFF.

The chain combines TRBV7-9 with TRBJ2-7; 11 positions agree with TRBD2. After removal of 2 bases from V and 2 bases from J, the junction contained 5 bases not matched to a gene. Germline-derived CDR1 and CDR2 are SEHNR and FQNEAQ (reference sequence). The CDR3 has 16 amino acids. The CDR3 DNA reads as TGTGCCAGCAGCTTACCGACTAGCGGGGAAACCTACGAGCAGTACTTC. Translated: CASSLPTSGETYEQYF.

Written as DNA, the CDR3 is TGTGCCAGCAGTTTCGTGCTAGCGGGAGGATCAGATACGCAGTATTTT. Translated: CASSFVLAGGSDTQYF. This chain connects TRBV27 to TRBJ2-3; TRBD2 aligns across 11 bases. Unmatched junction bases numbered 6, after V lost 3 bases and J lost 4 bases. This CDR3 is 16 amino acids long. Germline V gene sequence: CDR1 MNHEY, CDR2 SMNVEV (reference sequence).

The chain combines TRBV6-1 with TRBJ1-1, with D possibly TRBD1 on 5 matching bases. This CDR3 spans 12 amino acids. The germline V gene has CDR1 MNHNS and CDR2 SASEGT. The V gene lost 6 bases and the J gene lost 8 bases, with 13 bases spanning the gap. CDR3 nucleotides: TGTGCCAGCAGCGACGACAGAGGAGAAGCTTTCTTT. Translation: CASSDDRGEAFF.

The CDR3 sequence is CASSSGRSDNYGYTF. The CDR3 region has the DNA TGTGCCAGCAGCTCCGGACGGTCGGATAACTATGGCTACACCTTC. V gene TRBV13 combines with J gene TRBJ1-2, with D unclear. Trimming stripped 4 bases from V and 1 base from J, with 13 bases between. This CDR3 spans 15 amino acids. Germline V lookup: CDR1 PRHDT, CDR2 FYEKMQ (reference sequence).

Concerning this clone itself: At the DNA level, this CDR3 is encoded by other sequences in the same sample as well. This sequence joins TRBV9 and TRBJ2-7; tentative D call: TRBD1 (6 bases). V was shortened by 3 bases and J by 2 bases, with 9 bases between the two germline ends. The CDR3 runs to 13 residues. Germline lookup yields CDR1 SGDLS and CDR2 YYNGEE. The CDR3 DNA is TGTGCCAGCAGCGCGGACAGAGCCTACGAGCAGTACTTC. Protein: CASSADRAYEQYF.

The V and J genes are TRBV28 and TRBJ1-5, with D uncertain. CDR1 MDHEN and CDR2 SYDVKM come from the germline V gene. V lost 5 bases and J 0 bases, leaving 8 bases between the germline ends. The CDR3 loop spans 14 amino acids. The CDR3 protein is CASSERASNQPQHF. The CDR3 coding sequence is TGTGCCAGCAGTGAGCGGGCTAGCAATCAGCCCCAGCATTTT.